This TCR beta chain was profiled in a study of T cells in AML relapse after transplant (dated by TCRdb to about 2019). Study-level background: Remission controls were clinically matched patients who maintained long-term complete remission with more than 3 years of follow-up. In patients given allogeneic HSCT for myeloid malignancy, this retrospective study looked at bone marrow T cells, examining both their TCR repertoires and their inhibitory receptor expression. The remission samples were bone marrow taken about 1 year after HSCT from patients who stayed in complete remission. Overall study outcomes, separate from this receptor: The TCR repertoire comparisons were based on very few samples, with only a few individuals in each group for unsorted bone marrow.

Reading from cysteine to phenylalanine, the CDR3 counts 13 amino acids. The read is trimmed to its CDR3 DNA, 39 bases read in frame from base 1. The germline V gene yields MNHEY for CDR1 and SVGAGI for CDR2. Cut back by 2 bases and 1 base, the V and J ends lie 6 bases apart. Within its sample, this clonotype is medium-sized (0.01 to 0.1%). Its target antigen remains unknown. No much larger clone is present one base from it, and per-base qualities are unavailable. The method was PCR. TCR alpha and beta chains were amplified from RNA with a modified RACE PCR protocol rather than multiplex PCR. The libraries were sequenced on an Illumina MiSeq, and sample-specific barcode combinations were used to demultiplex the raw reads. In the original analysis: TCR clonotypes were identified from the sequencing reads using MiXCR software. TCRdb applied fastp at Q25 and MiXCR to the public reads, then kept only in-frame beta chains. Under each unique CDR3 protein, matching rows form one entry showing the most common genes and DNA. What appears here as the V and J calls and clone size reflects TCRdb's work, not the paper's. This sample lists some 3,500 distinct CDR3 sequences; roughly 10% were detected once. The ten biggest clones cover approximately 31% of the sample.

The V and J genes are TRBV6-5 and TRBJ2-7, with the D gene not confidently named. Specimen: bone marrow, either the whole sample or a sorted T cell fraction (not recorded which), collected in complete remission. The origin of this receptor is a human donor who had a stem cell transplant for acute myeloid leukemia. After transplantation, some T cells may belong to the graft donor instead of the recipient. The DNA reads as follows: TGTGCCAGCAGTTACGCGGAATCCTACGAGCAGTACTTC. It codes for CASSYAESYEQYF.